This passage covers 9 T cell receptor beta chains from one sample sequenced in a study of T cell repertoires in cytomegalovirus infection. TCRdb called the reads again in MiXCR, with one record for every CDR3 protein. The sample yields about 740,000 distinct CDR3 sequences, 35% seen once. Input material: PBMCs. The origin of the receptors is a human donor in good health (CMV status not recorded). Some clones in this sample may be carry-over from other donors' samples.

This sequence joins TRBV2 and TRBJ2-7; the match to TRBD1 covers 9 bases. The CDR3 is made up of 18 amino acids. The V and J ends lost 6 bases and 0 bases, in that order; junction bases with no gene match: 15. The V gene's germline CDR1 is SNHLY and CDR2 FYNNEI. CDR3 residues: CASRPGQGLTRSSYEQYF. The CDR3 DNA reads TGTGCCAGCAGACCGGGACAGGGACTTACTAGGAGCTCCTACGAGCAGTACTTC.

This clonotype was seen a single time. This rearrangement joins TRBV20-1 to TRBJ2-1, with D possibly being TRBD2 (6 bases). Trimming cost V 8 bases and J 13 bases, with 15 bases left between them. This CDR3 has 10 residues. Germline V gene data show CDR1 as DFQATT and CDR2 as SNEGSKA (reference sequence). The CDR3 loop reads CSPSGLYQFF. CDR3 nucleotide sequence: TGCAGTCCGTCGGGACTTTACCAGTTCTTC.

This clonotype was detected only a few times. This rearrangement joins TRBV6-2 or TRBV6-3 to TRBJ2-1; perhaps TRBD1 as D (6 bases). Germline assignment: CDR1 MNHEY and CDR2 SVGEGT. CDR3 length: 13 amino acids. The V end lost 8 bases, the J end lost 6 bases, and 14 bases lay between the germline ends. CDR3 region: CASGTYRVNEQFF. The CDR3 nucleotides are TGTGCCAGCGGTACTTACAGGGTCAATGAGCAGTTCTTC.

In its sample, this clonotype was seen a few times. The V and J genes are TRBV11-2 and TRBJ1-2; D call uncertain. The V gene's germline CDR1 is SGHAT and CDR2 FQNNGV. The CDR3 runs 16 residues. V gave up 5 bases and J gave up 4 bases, with 20 bases separating them. The CDR3 sequence: CASSQLSPRLGYGYTF. DNA for the CDR3: TGTGCCAGCAGCCAGCTTTCACCAAGACTGGGCTATGGCTACACCTTC.

The table lists this clonotype with a few counts. The CDR3 reads CASSMPGANVLTF. CDR3 in DNA: TGTGCCAGTAGTATGCCCGGGGCCAACGTCCTGACTTTC. The chain is built from TRBV19 and TRBJ2-6; no clear D. Germline V gene lookup returns CDR1 LNHDA and CDR2 SQIVND (reference sequence). This CDR3 has 13 residues. V was clipped by 3 bases and J by 4 bases, with 4 bases between them.

V and J are TRBV20-1 and TRBJ2-1; possibly TRBD1 for D (6 bases). Germline CDR1 reads DFQATT; CDR2 reads SNEGSKA (reference sequence). The CDR3 has 16 amino acids. V was cut by 0 bases and J by 2 bases, with 14 bases left in between. CDR3 amino acids: CSARDGIGGAYNEQFF. CDR3 nucleotide sequence: TGCAGTGCTAGAGATGGTATAGGGGGAGCCTACAATGAGCAGTTCTTC.

On this clonotype: The junction differs from germline at one of its ends, possibly a read error. This sequence joins TRBV19 and TRBJ2-1; 7 positions match TRBD2. This CDR3 comprises 16 residues. Germline V gene sequence: CDR1 LNHDA, CDR2 SQIVND (reference sequence). The CDR3 loop reads CASSETSAVSYNAQFF. CDR3 coding DNA: TGTGCCAGTAGTGAAACTAGCGCGGTCTCCTACAATGCGCAGTTCTTC.

The chain uses TRBV28 and TRBJ2-1; 9 positions match TRBD2. The germline gives CDR1 MDHEN, CDR2 SYDVKM. CDR3 length: 15 amino acids. Unmatched junction bases numbered 13, after V lost 8 bases and J lost 8 bases. This CDR3 is CASCSGSLPSDEQFF. CDR3 DNA: TGTGCCAGCTGTAGCGGGAGTCTCCCATCGGATGAGCAGTTCTTC.

This clonotype was detected only a few times. The chain is built from TRBV20-1 and TRBJ2-7; TRBD1 matches at 7 bases. The CDR3 extends over 13 amino acids. With 6 bases clipped from V and 1 base from J, the junction kept 6 bases outside the gene matches. The germline CDR1 and CDR2 sequences are DFQATT and SNEGSKA (reference sequence). The CDR3 spells CSADGRGSYEQYF. The CDR3 coding sequence is TGCAGTGCCGACGGCAGGGGGTCCTACGAGCAGTACTTC.